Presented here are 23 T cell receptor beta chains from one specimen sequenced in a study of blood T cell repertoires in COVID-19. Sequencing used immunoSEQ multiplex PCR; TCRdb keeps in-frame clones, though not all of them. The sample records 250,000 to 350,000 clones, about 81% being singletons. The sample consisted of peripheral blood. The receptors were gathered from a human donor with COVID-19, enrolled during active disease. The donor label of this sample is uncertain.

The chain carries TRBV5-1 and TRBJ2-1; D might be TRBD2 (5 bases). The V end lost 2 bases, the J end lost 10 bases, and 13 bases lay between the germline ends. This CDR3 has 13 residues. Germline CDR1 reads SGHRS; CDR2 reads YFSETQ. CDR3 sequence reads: CASSFWGRGEQFF. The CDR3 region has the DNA TGCGCCAGCAGCTTTTGGGGTCGCGGGGAGCAGTTCTTC. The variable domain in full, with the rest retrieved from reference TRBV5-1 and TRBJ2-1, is KAGVTQTPRYLIKTRGQQVTLSCSPISGHRSVSWYQQTPGQGLQFLFEYFSETQRNKGNFPGRFSGRQFSNSRSEMNVSTLELGDSALYLCASSFWGRGEQFFGPGTRLTVL.

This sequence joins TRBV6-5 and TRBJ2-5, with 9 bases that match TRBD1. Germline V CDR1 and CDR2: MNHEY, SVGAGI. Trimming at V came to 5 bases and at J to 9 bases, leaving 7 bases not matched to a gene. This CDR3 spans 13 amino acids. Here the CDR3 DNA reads TGTGCCAGCAGTCCACAGGGGGCGGGCCCCCAGTACTTC. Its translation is CASSPQGAGPQYF.

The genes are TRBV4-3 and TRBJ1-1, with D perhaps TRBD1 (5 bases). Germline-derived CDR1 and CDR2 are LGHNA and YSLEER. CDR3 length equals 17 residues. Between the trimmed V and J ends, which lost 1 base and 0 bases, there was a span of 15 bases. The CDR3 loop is CASSQGVYGGVNTEAFF. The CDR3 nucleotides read TGCGCCAGCAGCCAAGGGGTCTACGGGGGGGTGAACACTGAAGCTTTCTTT.

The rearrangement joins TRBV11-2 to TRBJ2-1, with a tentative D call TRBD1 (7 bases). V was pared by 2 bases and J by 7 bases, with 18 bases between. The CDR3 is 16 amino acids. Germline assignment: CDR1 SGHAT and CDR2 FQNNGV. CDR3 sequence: CASSLFRGQGGNEQFF. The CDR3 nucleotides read TGTGCCAGCAGCTTATTTCGTGGCCAGGGGGGTAATGAGCAGTTCTTC. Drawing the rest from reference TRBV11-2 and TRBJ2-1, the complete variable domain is EAGVAQSPRYKIIEKRQSVAFWCNPISGHATLYWYQQILGQGPKLLIQFQNNGVVDDSQLPKDRFSAERLKGVDSTLKIQPAKLEDSAVYLCASSLFRGQGGNEQFFGPGTRLTVL.

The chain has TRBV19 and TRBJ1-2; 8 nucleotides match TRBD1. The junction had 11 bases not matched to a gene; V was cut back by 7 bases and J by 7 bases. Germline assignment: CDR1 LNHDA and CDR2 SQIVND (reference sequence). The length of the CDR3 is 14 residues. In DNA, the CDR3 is TGTGCCAGTATTCAGGACAGGGCATTTAGTGGCTACACCTTC. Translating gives CASIQDRAFSGYTF.

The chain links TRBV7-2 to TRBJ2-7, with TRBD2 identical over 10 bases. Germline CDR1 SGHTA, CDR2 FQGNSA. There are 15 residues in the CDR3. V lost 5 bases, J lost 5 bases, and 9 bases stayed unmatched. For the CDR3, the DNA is TGTGCCAGCAGCATACTAGCGGGGCAGCCCCACGAGCAGTACTTC. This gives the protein CASSILAGQPHEQYF.

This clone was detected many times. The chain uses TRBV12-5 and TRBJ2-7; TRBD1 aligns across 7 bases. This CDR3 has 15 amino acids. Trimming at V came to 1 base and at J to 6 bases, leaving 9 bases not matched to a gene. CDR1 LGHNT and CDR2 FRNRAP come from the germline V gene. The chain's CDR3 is CASGLAGYRGSEQYF. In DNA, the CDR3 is TGTGCTAGTGGTTTGGCGGGGTACAGGGGCAGCGAGCAGTACTTC.

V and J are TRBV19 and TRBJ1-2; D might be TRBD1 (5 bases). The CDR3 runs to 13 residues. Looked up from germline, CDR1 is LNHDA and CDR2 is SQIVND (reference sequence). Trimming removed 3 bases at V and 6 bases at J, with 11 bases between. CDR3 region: CASSITREDGYTF. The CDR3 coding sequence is TGTGCCAGTAGTATTACCAGGGAGGATGGCTACACCTTC.

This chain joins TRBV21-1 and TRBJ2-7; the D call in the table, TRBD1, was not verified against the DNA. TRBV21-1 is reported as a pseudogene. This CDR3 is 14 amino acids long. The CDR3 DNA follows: TGTGCCAGCAGCAAAGCGGGACAGCTTTACGAGCAGTACTTC. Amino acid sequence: CASSKAGQLYEQYF.

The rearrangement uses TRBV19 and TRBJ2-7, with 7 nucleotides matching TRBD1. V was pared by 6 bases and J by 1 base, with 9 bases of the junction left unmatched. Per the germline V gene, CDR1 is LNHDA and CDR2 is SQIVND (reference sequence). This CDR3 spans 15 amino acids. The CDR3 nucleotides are TGTGCCAGTAGCACCTCCGGGACAGTGTCCTACGAGCAGTACTTC. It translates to CASSTSGTVSYEQYF.

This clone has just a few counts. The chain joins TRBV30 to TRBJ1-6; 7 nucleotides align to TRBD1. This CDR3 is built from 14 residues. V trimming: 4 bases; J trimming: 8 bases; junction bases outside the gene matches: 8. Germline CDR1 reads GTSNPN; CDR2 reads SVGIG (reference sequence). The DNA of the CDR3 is TGTGCCTGGAATTGGGGACAGAGAGATTCACCCCTCCACTTT. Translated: CAWNWGQRDSPLHF.

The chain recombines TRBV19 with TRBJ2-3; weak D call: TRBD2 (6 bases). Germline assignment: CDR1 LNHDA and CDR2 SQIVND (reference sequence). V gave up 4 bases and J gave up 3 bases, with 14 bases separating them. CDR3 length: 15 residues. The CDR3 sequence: CASSSLGGTTDTQYF. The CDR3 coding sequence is TGTGCCAGTAGTAGTCTCGGCGGGACGACAGATACGCAGTATTTT. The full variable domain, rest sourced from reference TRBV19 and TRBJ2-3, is DGGITQSPKYLFRKEGQNVTLSCEQNLNHDAMYWYRQDPGQGLRLIYYSQIVNDFQKGDIAEGYSVSREKKESFPLTVTSAQKNPTAFYLCASSSLGGTTDTQYFGPGTRLTVL.

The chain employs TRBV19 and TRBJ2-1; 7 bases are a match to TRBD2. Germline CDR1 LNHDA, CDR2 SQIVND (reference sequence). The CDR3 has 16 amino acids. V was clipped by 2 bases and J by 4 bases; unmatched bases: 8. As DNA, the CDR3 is TGTGCCAGTAGTATACGGGTCCAGCGGGGTTACAATGAGCAGTTCTTC. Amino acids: CASSIRVQRGYNEQFF.

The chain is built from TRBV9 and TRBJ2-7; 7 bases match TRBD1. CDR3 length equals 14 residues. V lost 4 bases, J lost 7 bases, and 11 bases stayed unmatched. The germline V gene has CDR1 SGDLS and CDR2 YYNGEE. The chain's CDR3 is CASSTRTGLGEQYF. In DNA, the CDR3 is TGTGCCAGCAGCACCCGGACAGGCCTGGGGGAGCAGTACTTC.

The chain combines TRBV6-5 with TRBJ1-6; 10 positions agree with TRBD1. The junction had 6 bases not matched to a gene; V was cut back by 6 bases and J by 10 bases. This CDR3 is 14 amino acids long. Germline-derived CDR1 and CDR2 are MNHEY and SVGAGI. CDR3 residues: CASSLDRGPSPLHF. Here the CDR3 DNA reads TGTGCCAGCAGCCTAGACAGGGGGCCCTCACCCCTCCACTTT.

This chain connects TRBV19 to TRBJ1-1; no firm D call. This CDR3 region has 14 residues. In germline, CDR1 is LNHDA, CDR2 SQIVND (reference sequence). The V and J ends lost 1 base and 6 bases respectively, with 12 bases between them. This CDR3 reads CASSIGAVNPEAFF. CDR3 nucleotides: TGTGCCAGTAGTATAGGGGCAGTCAACCCTGAAGCTTTCTTT.

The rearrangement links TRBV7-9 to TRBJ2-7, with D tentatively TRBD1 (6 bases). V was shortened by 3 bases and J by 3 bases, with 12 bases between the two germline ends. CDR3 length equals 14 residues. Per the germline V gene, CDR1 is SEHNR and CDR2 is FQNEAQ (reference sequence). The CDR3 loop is CASSFGGQIYEQYF. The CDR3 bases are TGTGCCAGCAGCTTTGGGGGACAAATCTACGAGCAGTACTTC.

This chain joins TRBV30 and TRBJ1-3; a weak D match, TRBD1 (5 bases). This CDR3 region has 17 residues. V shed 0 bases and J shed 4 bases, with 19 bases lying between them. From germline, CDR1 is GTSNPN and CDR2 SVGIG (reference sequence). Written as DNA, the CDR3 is TGTGCCTGGAGTGTACTCGGGGGAGGGATTATGGGAAACACCATATATTTT. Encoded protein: CAWSVLGGGIMGNTIYF. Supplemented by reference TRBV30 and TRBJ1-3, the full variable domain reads SQTIHQWPATLVQPVGSPLSLECTVEGTSNPNLYWYRQAAGRGLQLLFYSVGIGQISSEVPQNLSASRPQDRQFILSSKKLLLSDSGFYLCAWSVLGGGIMGNTIYFGEGSWLTVV.

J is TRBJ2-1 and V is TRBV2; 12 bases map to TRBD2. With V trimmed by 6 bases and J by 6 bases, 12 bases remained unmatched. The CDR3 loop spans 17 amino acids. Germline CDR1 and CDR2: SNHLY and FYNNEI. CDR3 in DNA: TGTGCCAGCAGCCTGACCGGGCTAGCGGGAGGGACCAATGAGCAGTTCTTC. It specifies CASSLTGLAGGTNEQFF.

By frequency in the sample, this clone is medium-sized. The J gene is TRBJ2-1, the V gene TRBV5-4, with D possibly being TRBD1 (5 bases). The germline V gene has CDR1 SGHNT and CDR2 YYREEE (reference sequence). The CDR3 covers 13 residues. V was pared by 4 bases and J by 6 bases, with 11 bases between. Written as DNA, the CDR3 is TGTGCCAGCAGCCAGACAGTTCCCAATGAGCAGTTCTTC. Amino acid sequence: CASSQTVPNEQFF.

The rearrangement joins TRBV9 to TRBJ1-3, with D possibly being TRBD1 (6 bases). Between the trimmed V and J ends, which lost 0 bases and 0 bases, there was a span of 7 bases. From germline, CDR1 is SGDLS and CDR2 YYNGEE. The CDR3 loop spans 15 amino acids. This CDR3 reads CASSVGTDSGNTIYF. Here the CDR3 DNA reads TGTGCCAGCAGCGTAGGGACAGACTCTGGAAACACCATATATTTT.

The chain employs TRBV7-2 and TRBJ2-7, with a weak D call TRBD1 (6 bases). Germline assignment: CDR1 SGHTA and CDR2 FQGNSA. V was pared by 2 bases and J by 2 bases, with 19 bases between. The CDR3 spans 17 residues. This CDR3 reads CASSLSPRWGTTYEQYF. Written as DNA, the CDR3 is TGTGCCAGCAGCTTATCCCCCCGGTGGGGGACAACCTACGAGCAGTACTTC.

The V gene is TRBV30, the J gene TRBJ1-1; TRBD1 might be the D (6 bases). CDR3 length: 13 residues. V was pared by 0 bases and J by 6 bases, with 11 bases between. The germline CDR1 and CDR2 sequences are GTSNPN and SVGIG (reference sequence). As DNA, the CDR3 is TGTGCCTGGAGTGTCGAGGGGGGGGCTGAAGCTTTCTTT. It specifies CAWSVEGGAEAFF.